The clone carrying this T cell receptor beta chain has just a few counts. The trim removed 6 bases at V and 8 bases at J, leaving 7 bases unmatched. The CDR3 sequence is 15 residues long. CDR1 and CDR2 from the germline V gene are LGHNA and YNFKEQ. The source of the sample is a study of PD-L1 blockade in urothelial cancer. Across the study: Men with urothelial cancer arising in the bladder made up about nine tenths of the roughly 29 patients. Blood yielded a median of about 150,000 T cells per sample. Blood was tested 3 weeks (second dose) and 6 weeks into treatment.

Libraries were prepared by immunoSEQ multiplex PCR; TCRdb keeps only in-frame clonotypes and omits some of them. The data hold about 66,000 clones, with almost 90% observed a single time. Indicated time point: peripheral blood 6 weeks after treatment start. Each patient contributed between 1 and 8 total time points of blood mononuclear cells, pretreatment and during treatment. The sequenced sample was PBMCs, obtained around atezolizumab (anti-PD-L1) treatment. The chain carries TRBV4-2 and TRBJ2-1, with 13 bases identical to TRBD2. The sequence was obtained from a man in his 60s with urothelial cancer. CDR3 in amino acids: CASSHGLAGEDEQFF. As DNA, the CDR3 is TGTGCCAGCAGTCATGGACTAGCGGGAGAAGATGAGCAGTTCTTC.